Listed below are T cell receptor beta chains from one sample, sequenced in a study of T cell responses to AZD1222 COVID-19 vaccine. The table came from immunoSEQ multiplex PCR; TCRdb's copy has only in-frame clones and leaves some out. Among 190,000 or so clones listed, approximately 90% were seen once. The sequencing here drew on peripheral blood, taken 28 days after the second AZD1222 dose. These receptors all stem from an adult who received the AZD1222 COVID-19 vaccine. CDR3s include the opening cysteine and the closing phenylalanine or tryptophan. D genes are given only for firm matches. Where a row states a size, it is once, few, many or the class of an expanded clone; other rows omit it.

clone_size	v_call	d_call	j_call	cdr3_aa	cdr3_nt
.	TRBV2	TRBD2	TRBJ2-1	CASSISGRHEQFF	TGTGCCAGCAGTATCAGCGGGAGGCATGAGCAGTTCTTC
.	TRBV3-1/TRBV3-2	TRBD2	TRBJ2-1	CASSQQAPGGSNEQFF	TGTGCCAGCAGCCAACAAGCGCCCGGCGGGAGTAATGAGCAGTTCTTC
.	TRBV5-6	TRBD2	TRBJ2-3	CASSPRYSGRKDTQYF	TGTGCCAGCAGCCCACGATATAGCGGGAGAAAGGATACGCAGTATTTT
.	TRBV4-2	.	TRBJ2-7	CASSQERGYEQYF	TGTGCCAGCAGCCAAGAGAGGGGTTACGAGCAGTACTTC
.	TRBV3-1/TRBV3-2	TRBD2	TRBJ2-7	CASSQGRTGGEQYF	TGTGCCAGCAGCCAAGGCCGGACGGGAGGGGAGCAGTACTTC
.	TRBV9	TRBD2	TRBJ2-2	CASSVGGTSGRGELFF	TGTGCCAGCAGCGTAGGGGGGACTAGCGGGAGAGGGGAGCTGTTTTTT
.	TRBV28	.	TRBJ2-7	CASRFGQYEQYF	TGTGCCAGCAGGTTCGGACAATACGAGCAGTACTTC
.	TRBV28	.	TRBJ1-5	CAATRDINQPQHF	TGTGCCGCAACCCGGGACATCAATCAGCCCCAGCATTTT
.	TRBV12-3/TRBV12-4	TRBD1	TRBJ2-7	CASSRTGLAEQYF	TGTGCCAGCAGTAGGACAGGTCTCGCCGAGCAGTACTTC
.	TRBV7-8	.	TRBJ2-1	CASSTDRHNEQFF	TGTGCCAGCAGCACCGACAGACACAATGAGCAGTTCTTC
.	TRBV6-2/TRBV6-3	.	TRBJ2-1	CASSYGRDNTNEQFF	TGTGCCAGCAGTTACGGGCGGGATAATACAAATGAGCAGTTCTTC
.	TRBV6-6	.	TRBJ1-2	CASSYSTAYGGYTF	TGTGCCAGCAGTTACTCGACGGCCTATGGTGGCTACACCTTC
once	TRBV7-2	.	TRBJ2-3	CASSSALGGTDTQYF	TGTGCCAGCAGCTCCGCCCTGGGCGGGACAGATACGCAGTATTTT
.	TRBV7-7	.	TRBJ2-7	CASSAGESYEQYF	TGTGCTAGCAGCGCCGGGGAGTCCTACGAGCAGTACTTC
few	TRBV28	TRBD2	TRBJ2-5	CASSIYLDLREGKETQYF	TGTGCCAGCAGTATATACCTGGACTTGAGGGAGGGCAAAGAGACCCAGTACTTC
.	TRBV6-6	TRBD1	TRBJ2-2	CASSYSQGANTGELFF	TGTGCCAGCAGTTACTCCCAGGGGGCTAACACCGGGGAGCTGTTTTTT
.	TRBV30	.	TRBJ2-1	CAWDFITDEQFF	TGTGCCTGGGACTTTATAACCGATGAGCAGTTCTTC
.	TRBV3-1/TRBV3-2	.	TRBJ1-5	CASSSGGSISNQPQHF	TGTGCCAGCAGCAGTGGGGGCTCGATCTCCAATCAGCCCCAGCATTTT
.	TRBV19	.	TRBJ2-7	CASMNRLYEQYF	TGTGCCAGTATGAACAGACTCTACGAGCAGTACTTC
.	TRBV7-9	TRBD1	TRBJ2-7	CASSGQGDYEQYF	TGTGCCAGCAGCGGACAGGGAGACTACGAGCAGTACTTC
.	TRBV7-2	TRBD1	TRBJ1-6	CASKIKQGTSYNSPLHF	TGTGCCAGCAAGATAAAACAGGGGACCTCCTATAATTCACCCCTCCACTTT
.	TRBV19	TRBD2	TRBJ2-6	CASSVEGRARSGANVLTF	TGTGCCAGTAGTGTGGAGGGGAGGGCCCGCTCTGGGGCCAACGTCCTGACTTTC
.	TRBV7-2	TRBD1	TRBJ2-3	CASRGQGYTDTQYF	TGTGCCAGCAGAGGACAGGGATACACAGATACGCAGTATTTT
.	TRBV6-2/TRBV6-3	.	TRBJ2-6	CASSYSGITGANVLTF	TGTGCCAGCAGTTACTCGGGGATAACCGGGGCCAACGTCCTGACTTTC
.	TRBV7-8	.	TRBJ1-6	CASSLGGAGIDSPLHF	TGTGCCAGCAGCTTAGGGGGGGCAGGGATCGATTCACCCCTCCACTTT
.	TRBV11-2	.	TRBJ2-7	CASSSDQPSEQYF	TGTGCCAGCAGCTCGGACCAGCCCAGCGAGCAGTACTTC
.	TRBV19	TRBD2	TRBJ2-2	CASSIIAGGPTGELFF	TGTGCCAGTAGTATAATAGCGGGAGGTCCCACCGGGGAGCTGTTTTTT
.	TRBV6-2/TRBV6-3	.	TRBJ2-7	CASSPEGLSEQYF	TGTGCCAGCAGCCCGGAGGGTTTAAGCGAGCAGTACTTC
.	TRBV6-4	.	TRBJ2-3	CASSDRGPPDTQYF	TGTGCCAGCAGTGACCGAGGCCCGCCAGATACGCAGTATTTT
once	TRBV21-1	.	TRBJ1-2	CASSTRPGGRGYGYTF	TGTGCCAGCAGCACAAGGCCCGGGGGGAGGGGCTATGGCTACACCTTC
.	TRBV5-5	TRBD2	TRBJ2-3	CASSFEPAGGPVDTQYF	TGTGCCAGCAGCTTCGAACCAGCGGGAGGGCCAGTAGATACGCAGTATTTT
.	TRBV5-6	.	TRBJ1-2	CASSWGGDGYTF	TGTGCCAGCAGCTGGGGAGGGGATGGCTACACCTTC
.	TRBV14	.	TRBJ1-1	CASSRLGPEAFF	TGTGCCAGCAGCCGCCTGGGACCTGAAGCTTTCTTT
.	TRBV19	TRBD1	TRBJ1-2	CASTEGTGGLDGYTF	TGTGCCAGTACCGAAGGCACAGGGGGCCTAGACGGCTACACCTTC
.	TRBV6-5	.	TRBJ1-5	CASSYSPNQPQHF	TGTGCCAGCAGTTACTCCCCAAATCAGCCCCAGCATTTT
.	TRBV4-2	TRBD2	TRBJ2-2	CASSQSSGRTNTGELFF	TGTGCCAGCAGCCAGAGTAGCGGGAGGACCAACACCGGGGAGCTGTTTTTT
.	TRBV21-1	.	TRBJ1-4	CASSRGQGATNEKLFF	TGTGCCAGCAGCAGGGGACAGGGGGCAACTAATGAAAAACTGTTTTTT
.	TRBV6-1	TRBD1	TRBJ1-5	CASSFPGQNQPQHF	TGTGCCAGCAGTTTCCCGGGACAGAATCAGCCCCAGCATTTT
many	TRBV24-1	TRBD1	TRBJ2-1	CATSRTDRAGNEQFF	TGTGCCACCAGCCGAACGGACAGGGCTGGCAATGAGCAGTTCTTC
.	TRBV3-1/TRBV3-2	TRBD2	TRBJ2-1	CASSQTTSGSYNEQFF	TGTGCCAGCAGCCAAACCACTAGCGGCTCCTACAATGAGCAGTTCTTC
.	TRBV2	TRBD1	TRBJ1-6	CASSVTGDSPLHF	TGTGCCAGCAGTGTGACAGGGGACTCACCCCTCCACTTT
.	TRBV18	.	TRBJ2-5	CASSPYREETQYF	TGTGCCAGCTCACCATACAGGGAGGAGACCCAGTACTTC
.	TRBV11-2	.	TRBJ2-6	CASSPRADPGVGGANVLTF	TGTGCCAGCAGCCCCAGAGCAGACCCCGGGGTGGGTGGGGCCAACGTCCTGACTTTC
.	TRBV5-4	.	TRBJ2-3	CASSSGRSTDTQYF	TGTGCCAGCAGCTCTGGGCGTAGCACAGATACGCAGTATTTT
.	TRBV7-9	.	TRBJ2-7	CASSLGVPGEQYF	TGTGCCAGCAGCTTGGGGGTACCGGGGGAGCAGTACTTC
.	TRBV28	.	TRBJ2-5	CASRTGQQETQYF	TGTGCCAGCAGGACAGGACAGCAAGAGACCCAGTACTTC
.	TRBV28	.	TRBJ1-6	CASSLGGPNSPLHF	TGTGCCAGCAGTTTGGGGGGCCCGAATTCGCCCCTCCACTTT
.	TRBV7-2	TRBD2	TRBJ2-7	CASSLLAGGSEQYF	TGTGCCAGCAGCTTACTAGCGGGAGGCTCCGAGCAGTACTTC
few	TRBV24-1	.	TRBJ2-5	CATSERPVTGQETQYF	TGTGCCACCAGTGAACGCCCAGTAACAGGGCAAGAGACCCAGTACTTC
.	TRBV19	TRBD2	TRBJ2-7	CASSIGGTSWSEQYF	TGTGCCAGTAGTATAGGAGGGACTAGCTGGAGCGAGCAGTACTTC
.	TRBV11-1	TRBD1	TRBJ2-7	CASSPPGQGPLGEQYF	TGTGCCAGCTCCCCCCCGGGACAGGGGCCCCTGGGGGAGCAGTACTTC
.	TRBV5-6	.	TRBJ2-3	CASSLAADTQYF	TGTGCCAGCAGCTTGGCAGCAGATACGCAGTATTTT
.	TRBV5-6	.	TRBJ2-7	CASSRQDYEQYF	TGTGCCAGCAGCCGACAGGATTACGAGCAGTACTTC
.	TRBV6-4	.	TRBJ1-6	CASSRDPGGNSPLHF	TGTGCCAGCAGCCGAGATCCTGGGGGTAATTCACCCCTCCACTTT
.	TRBV5-1	.	TRBJ2-2	CASSLGAKGGELFF	TGCGCCAGCAGCTTGGGGGCGAAGGGCGGGGAGCTGTTTTTT